The present entry profiles one T cell receptor beta chain with its context. Healthy bone marrow donors made up the donor group. PCR was performed using 60 Vbeta and 13 Jbeta primers. The protocol was immunoSEQ multiplex PCR, while the TCRdb copy is restricted to in-frame clones and leaves out a portion. The table includes 80,000 to 100,000 clones, approximately 70% detected once. The entry originates in a study of cytomegalovirus exposure and HLA in healthy donors. Sequenced input: PBMCs. The source is a man aged 50 to 60 in good health and CMV-seronegative.

The CDR3 DNA reads as TGTGCCAGCAGTTTCTTGCGGGCTACAGATACGCAGTATTTT. Translating it yields CASSFLRATDTQYF. V and J are TRBV28 and TRBJ2-3, with a tentative D call TRBD2 (5 bases). The CDR3 contains 14 residues. Trimming removed 3 bases from V and 3 bases from J, with 10 bases in between. Looked up from germline, CDR1 is MDHEN and CDR2 is SYDVKM.